Detailed here is one T cell receptor (beta chain). There is no known antigen for this receptor. No base qualities exist here, and no much larger clone lies one base off it. This entry is derived from a study of T cell responses to AZD1222 COVID-19 vaccine (dated by TCRdb to the early 2020s). In terms of the full investigation: TCR sequencing was performed for 233 trial participants, of whom 207 were given two doses of AZD1222 and around 25 were given two doses of MenACWY control vaccine. Enrollment into the trials was organized by age into subgroups of 18-55, 56-69 and 70-plus years, and those subgroups contained 148, 28 and 57 TCR-sequenced participants, respectively. Here is what the overall study found, with its caveats: No day 14 peak-response samples were available, so repertoires were characterized only after the peak T cell response. Spike-specific TCR breadth and depth rose significantly after two AZD1222 doses compared with day 0 and with MenACWY recipients. The 56-69-year group was small, and its depth increase did not reach significance, likely because of low power. Vaccine-associated CD4 TCRs spanned the whole spike protein, with dominant responses in regions 160-218 and 743-854. Participants were mostly white British and included more females than males, and it was suggested by the authors that clonal diversity may have been underestimated. Only five or six AZD1222 recipients were SARS-CoV-2 seropositive at baseline, limiting conclusions about previously exposed vaccinees. Nearly half of unique spike-specific TCRs reportedly recognized epitopes outside regions mutated in the B.1.351 and B.1.1.7 variants.

The CDR3 regions of human TCRbeta chains were analyzed by immunosequencing. Processing in the source paper ran as follows. TCRs in the repertoires were compared against a reference library of SARS-CoV-2-specific TCRs that had been generated with the MIRA antigen-specificity platform. Breadth was defined as the fraction of unique TCRs that were SARS-CoV-2-associated, and depth was defined as the fraction of total T cells that were SARS-CoV-2-associated. Using the MIRA data, each spike-specific TCR was assigned both to the spike region to which the TCR was reactive and to a CD4 or CD8 class. Log10-transformed breadth and depth values were compared by one-way ANOVA with Sidak's multiple comparisons tests. This is the immuneACCESS table as TCRdb keeps it, with only in-frame sequences that have V and J called. A part of the clones is gone; compared with another copy, unresolved V genes explain less than half, and the rest is unexplained. The D gene and trimming were derived from the DNA, and the V and J assignments and clone size from that table. The sample yields approximately 150,000 clones; around 91% were counted once. Approximately 9% of the sample is taken by the ten largest.

The time point label, as the study defines it: about 28 days (+/-7) after the second vaccine dose. AZD1222 recipients with second doses at about 4 weeks or about 12 weeks were pooled, because spike-specific TCR depth and breadth did not differ between schedules. Samples from vaccinated people were obtained from the UK trials COV001 and COV002, which included a single-blind randomized controlled phase 2/3 trial of AZD1222 (ChAdOx1 nCoV-19) in healthy adults. Trial participant PBMC samples were collected at day 0 and day 28 after the second dose for TCRbeta chain sequencing. V is pruned by 10 bases and J by 7 bases, leaving 13 bases of the junction without a gene match. Reading from cysteine to phenylalanine, the CDR3 counts 14 amino acids. This entry keeps only the CDR3 DNA: 42 bases, framed from base 1. Per the germline V gene, SNHLY is the CDR1 and FYNNEI is the CDR2.

The clonotype originates from an adult who received the AZD1222 COVID-19 vaccine. Here the chain combines TRBV2 and TRBJ1-2; 9 nucleotides in the junction match TRBD1. Material: peripheral blood, obtained 28 days after the second AZD1222 dose. The nucleotides are TGTGCCAACTTCCCCCCGACAGGGGGATCTGGCTACACCTTC. This is translated as CANFPPTGGSGYTF.